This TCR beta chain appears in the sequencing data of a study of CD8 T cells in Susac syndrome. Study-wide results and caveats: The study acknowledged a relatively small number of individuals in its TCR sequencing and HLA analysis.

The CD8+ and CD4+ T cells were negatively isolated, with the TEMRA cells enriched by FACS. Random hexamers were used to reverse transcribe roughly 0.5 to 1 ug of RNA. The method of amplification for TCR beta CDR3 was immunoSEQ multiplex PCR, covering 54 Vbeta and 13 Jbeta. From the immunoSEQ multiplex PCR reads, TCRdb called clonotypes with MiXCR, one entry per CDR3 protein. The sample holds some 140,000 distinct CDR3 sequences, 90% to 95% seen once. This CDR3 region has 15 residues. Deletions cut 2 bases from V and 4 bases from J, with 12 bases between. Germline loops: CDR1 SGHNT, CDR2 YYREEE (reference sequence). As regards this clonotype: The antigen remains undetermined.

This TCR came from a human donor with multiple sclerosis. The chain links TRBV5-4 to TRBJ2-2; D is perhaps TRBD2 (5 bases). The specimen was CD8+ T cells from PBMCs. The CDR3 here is CASSFLADFTGELFF. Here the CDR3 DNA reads TGTGCCAGCAGCTTTCTAGCAGACTTCACCGGGGAGCTGTTTTTT.